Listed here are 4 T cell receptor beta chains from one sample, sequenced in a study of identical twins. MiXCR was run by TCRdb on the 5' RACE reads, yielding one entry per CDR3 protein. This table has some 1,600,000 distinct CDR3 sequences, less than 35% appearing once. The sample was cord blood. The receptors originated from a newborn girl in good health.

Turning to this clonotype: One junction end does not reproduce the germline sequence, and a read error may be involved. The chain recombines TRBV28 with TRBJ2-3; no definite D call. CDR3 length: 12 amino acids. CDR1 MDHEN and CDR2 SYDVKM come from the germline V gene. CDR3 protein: CASSPEWDTRYF. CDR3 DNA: TGTGCCAGCAGTCCGGAGTGGGATACGCGGTATTTT.

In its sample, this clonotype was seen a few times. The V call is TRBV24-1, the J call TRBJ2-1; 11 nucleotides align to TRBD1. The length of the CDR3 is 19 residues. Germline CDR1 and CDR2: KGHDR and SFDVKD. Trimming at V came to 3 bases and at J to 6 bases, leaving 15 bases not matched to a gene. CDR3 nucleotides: TGTGCCACCAGTGATGGAAAAAGTCCCGGACAGGGGGCGCGCAATGAGCAGTTCTTC. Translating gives CATSDGKSPGQGARNEQFF.

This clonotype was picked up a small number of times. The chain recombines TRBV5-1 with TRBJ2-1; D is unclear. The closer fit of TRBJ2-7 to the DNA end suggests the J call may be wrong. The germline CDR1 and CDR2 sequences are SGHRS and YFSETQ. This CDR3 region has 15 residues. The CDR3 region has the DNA TGCGCCAGCAGCTCGTTGGCATGGGTCTACAATGAGCAGTACTTC. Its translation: CASSSLAWVYNEQYF.

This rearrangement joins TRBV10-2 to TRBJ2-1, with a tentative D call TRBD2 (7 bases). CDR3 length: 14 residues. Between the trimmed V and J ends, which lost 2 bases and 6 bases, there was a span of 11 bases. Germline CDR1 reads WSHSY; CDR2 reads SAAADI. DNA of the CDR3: TGCGCCAGCAGTGAGGCGGGGGCCGGCAATGAGCAGTTCTTC. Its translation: CASSEAGAGNEQFF.